These 7 T cell receptor beta chains came from one sample sequenced in a study of cytomegalovirus exposure and HLA in healthy donors. PCR involved 60 Vbeta and 13 Jbeta primers. Measured with immunoSEQ multiplex PCR; TCRdb has only the in-frame clones, and not every one. Of approximately 130,000 clones detected, 82% appear once; the ten largest clones hold approximately 1.1%. The sequencing sample was made of PBMCs. All receptors derive from a boy younger than 18 in good health and CMV-seronegative.

The chain uses TRBV6-6 and TRBJ2-7; possible D gene TRBD2, 6 bases. Trimming removed 4 bases at V and 2 bases at J, with 18 bases between. The CDR3 length is 16 residues. CDR1 MNHNY and CDR2 SVGAGI come from the germline V gene (reference sequence). The CDR3 DNA follows: TGTGCCAGCAGTTGGTCCGGGAGAGCCCACACCTACGAGCAGTACTTC. Its protein is CASSWSGRAHTYEQYF.

The gene calls are TRBV6-6 and TRBJ2-1; tentative D call: TRBD2 (5 bases). The CDR3 is 14 residues long. Germline V lookup: CDR1 MNHNY, CDR2 SVGAGI (reference sequence). Trimming left V 0 bases short and J 8 bases short, with 11 bases between. Here the CDR3 reads CASSYSPGKHEQFF. DNA of the CDR3: TGTGCCAGCAGTTACTCGCCCGGGAAGCATGAGCAGTTCTTC.

The rearrangement uses TRBV30 and TRBJ2-7; D perhaps matches TRBD2 (5 bases). Deletions cut 0 bases from V and 7 bases from J, with 16 bases between. The CDR3 has 14 amino acids. Looked up from germline, CDR1 is GTSNPN and CDR2 is SVGIG (reference sequence). This CDR3 reads CAWSVPQLAREQYF. The CDR3 nucleotides read TGTGCCTGGAGTGTACCCCAGTTAGCGCGGGAGCAGTACTTC.

The V and J genes are TRBV5-1 and TRBJ1-1, with D possibly being TRBD1 (5 bases). From germline, CDR1 is SGHRS and CDR2 YFSETQ. The CDR3 has 17 residues. Trimming pared 3 bases from V and 4 bases from J, leaving 22 bases between. Here the CDR3 DNA reads TGCGCCAGCAGCTCAAATAACCGGGGGATGGGAGGCACTGAAGCTTTCTTT. This gives the protein CASSSNNRGMGGTEAFF.

This chain connects TRBV4-3 to TRBJ2-1; 14 nucleotides agree with TRBD2. J lost 3 bases, V lost 4 bases, and 11 bases had no gene match. Germline loops: CDR1 LGHNA, CDR2 YSLEER. CDR3 length: 19 amino acids. This chain's CDR3 is CASSPTPGLAGEGYNEQFF. For the CDR3, the DNA is TGCGCCAGCAGCCCTACCCCGGGACTAGCGGGAGAAGGCTACAATGAGCAGTTCTTC.

This chain links TRBV4-3 with TRBJ2-7, with TRBD2 matching 12 bases. The V and J ends lost 9 bases and 2 bases, in that order; junction bases with no gene match: 2. This CDR3 is 13 amino acids long. Germline V gives CDR1 LGHNA, CDR2 YSLEER. The CDR3 here is CASGLAGTYEQYF. The DNA of the CDR3 is TGCGCCAGTGGACTAGCGGGGACCTACGAGCAGTACTTC.

The J gene is TRBJ2-3, the V gene TRBV11-3, with 7 bases aligning to TRBD1. The V gene end was trimmed by 5 bases and the J gene end by 2 bases; junction bases not matched to a gene: 7. This CDR3 region has 15 residues. Germline CDR1 is SGHNT and CDR2 is YENEEA. The CDR3 region has the DNA TGTGCCAGCAGCACCCGACAGGGCAACACAGATACGCAGTATTTT. Protein: CASSTRQGNTDTQYF.